Presented here are 19 T cell receptor beta chains from one specimen sequenced in a study of OX40 agonist ivuxolimab in advanced cancers. The data were produced by immunoSEQ multiplex PCR, yet TCRdb's version contains in-frame clones alone and is incomplete. The sample contains about 14,000 clones, over 75% of which appear only once. The sample here was CD4+ or CD8+ T cells sorted from blood, taken in a trial of the OX40 agonist ivuxolimab. These receptors originate from an adult with an advanced solid tumor such as melanoma, head and neck, liver or kidney cancer.

This rearrangement joins TRBV5-4 to TRBJ2-5; D gene uncertain. V was trimmed by 4 bases and J by 4 bases, leaving 11 bases between them. The CDR3 contains 13 residues. Germline V lookup: CDR1 SGHNT, CDR2 YYREEE (reference sequence). In DNA form, the CDR3 reads TGTGCCAGCAGCAGTGGTGTAATAGAGACCCAGTACTTC. It specifies CASSSGVIETQYF.

The gene calls are TRBV6-1 and TRBJ1-1; no clear D. The CDR3 has 14 residues. V lost 3 bases and J lost 4, with 12 bases in between. The germline V gene has CDR1 MNHNS and CDR2 SASEGT. CDR3 coding DNA: TGTGCCAGCAGTGATTTCTCCGAGGTCACTGAAGCTTTCTTT. Protein product: CASSDFSEVTEAFF.

V gene TRBV11-2 combines with J gene TRBJ1-2; TRBD1 is a possible D gene (6 bases). The CDR3 totals 14 residues. Trimming removed 2 bases from V and 4 bases from J, with 11 bases in between. CDR1 is SGHAT and CDR2 is FQNNGV in the germline V gene. CDR3 in DNA: TGTGCCAGCAGCTTATCAGGGGCCAGCTATGGCTACACCTTC. It translates to CASSLSGASYGYTF.

The chain employs TRBV9 and TRBJ2-1, with 10 positions matching TRBD2. Per the germline V gene, CDR1 is SGDLS and CDR2 is YYNGEE. The CDR3 extends over 14 amino acids. V dropped 5 bases and J dropped 7; count of bases not matched to a gene: 6. This CDR3 reads CASREGLAKNEQFF. CDR3 DNA sequence: TGTGCCAGCAGAGAGGGACTAGCGAAGAATGAGCAGTTCTTC.

This clone has only one observation. The chain joins TRBV11-3 to TRBJ2-2; perhaps D is TRBD1 or TRBD2 (6 bases each). The length of the CDR3 is 13 residues. CDR1 SGHNT and CDR2 YENEEA come from the germline V gene. The V and J ends lost 5 bases and 6 bases respectively, with 10 bases between them. The CDR3 region is CASSPRGPGELFF. The CDR3 DNA sequence: TGTGCCAGCAGCCCCCGGGGGCCCGGGGAGCTGTTTTTT. Full variable domain (missing parts from reference TRBV11-3 and TRBJ2-2): EAGVVQSPRYKIIEKKQPVAFWCNPISGHNTLYWYLQNLGQGPELLIRYENEEAVDDSQLPKDRFSAERLKGVDSTLKIQPAELGDSAVYLCASSPRGPGELFFGEGSRLTVL.

The gene calls are TRBV9 and TRBJ2-3; D is ambiguous. The CDR3 contains 15 residues. Per germline, CDR1 SGDLS and CDR2 YYNGEE. Trimming stripped 4 bases from V and 3 bases from J, with 15 bases between. CDR3 protein: CASSPRVEITDTQYF. The CDR3 region has the DNA TGTGCCAGCAGCCCCCGCGTGGAAATTACAGATACGCAGTATTTT.

The chain recombines TRBV7-2 with TRBJ2-2; D is tentatively TRBD1 or TRBD2 (5 bases each). Trimming pared 5 bases from V and 3 bases from J, leaving 10 bases between. The CDR3 covers 14 residues. Germline loops: CDR1 SGHTA, CDR2 FQGNSA. The CDR3 region has the DNA TGTGCCAGCAGCACGGGACCTTACACCGGGGAGCTGTTTTTT. Its translation: CASSTGPYTGELFF.

The chain is built from TRBV9 and TRBJ2-3; no firm D call. This CDR3 region has 16 residues. Trimming cost V 0 bases and J 3 bases, with 14 bases left between them. Germline CDR1 and CDR2: SGDLS and YYNGEE. CDR3 protein: CASSVAGFGWTDTQYF. The CDR3 DNA reads as TGTGCCAGCAGCGTAGCCGGATTCGGTTGGACAGATACGCAGTATTTT.

The chain employs TRBV4-1 and TRBJ1-1, with 9 bases aligning to TRBD1. Germline V gene data show CDR1 as MGHRA and CDR2 as YSYEKL. The ends lost 3 bases at V and 5 bases at J; junction bases unmatched: 10. The CDR3 is 16 amino acids. The CDR3 is CASSQGTGGFGTEAFF. DNA for the CDR3: TGCGCCAGCAGCCAGGGAACAGGGGGCTTCGGGACTGAAGCTTTCTTT.

The genes are TRBV27 and TRBJ2-7; TRBD1 matches 7 bases. This CDR3 comprises 14 residues. J lost 3 bases, V lost 5 bases, and 7 bases had no gene match. The germline gives CDR1 MNHEY, CDR2 SMNVEV (reference sequence). CDR3 nucleotides: TGTGCCAGCAGTGCAGGGGACAGCAACTACGAGCAGTACTTC. It specifies CASSAGDSNYEQYF.

The V call is TRBV29-1, the J call TRBJ1-2; D gene uncertain. V lost 8 bases, J lost 0 bases, and 13 bases lay in between. CDR1 is SQVTM and CDR2 is ANQGSEA in the germline V gene. The CDR3 is made up of 13 amino acids. CDR3: CSRRYEANYGYTF. The CDR3 DNA reads as TGCAGCCGGAGATACGAAGCTAACTATGGCTACACCTTC.

The rearrangement uses TRBV13 and TRBJ2-5, with D tentatively TRBD2 (5 bases). CDR1 and CDR2 (germline): PRHDT, FYEKMQ (reference sequence). The CDR3 runs to 15 residues. Trimming cost V 2 bases and J 1 base, with 11 bases left between them. The CDR3 loop reads CASSLQEESQETQYF. Here the CDR3 DNA reads TGTGCCAGCAGCTTACAGGAGGAAAGCCAAGAGACCCAGTACTTC.

This chain connects TRBV29-1 to TRBJ2-1; TRBD1 agrees at 8 bases. Germline V CDR1 and CDR2: SQVTM, ANQGSEA. The CDR3 totals 15 residues. J gave up 0 bases and V 3 bases, and 4 bases lay outside the gene matches. CDR3 in DNA: TGCAGCGTTGAGGGGACAGGTGACTCCTACAATGAGCAGTTCTTC. It codes for CSVEGTGDSYNEQFF.

V is TRBV9 and J is TRBJ1-5, with D possibly being TRBD1 (5 bases). The CDR3 has 13 amino acids. V gave up 4 bases and J gave up 3 bases, with 8 bases separating them. Germline loops: CDR1 SGDLS, CDR2 YYNGEE. The CDR3 sequence is CASSPGTNQPQHF. As DNA, the CDR3 is TGTGCCAGCAGCCCGGGGACCAATCAGCCCCAGCATTTT.

DNA for the CDR3: TGTGCCGTCACGAGGGGGGGTACCCACGAGCAGTACTTC. This codes for CAVTRGGTHEQYF. The genes are TRBV27 and TRBJ2-7, with D tentatively TRBD2 (7 bases). Germline CDR1 is MNHEY and CDR2 is SMNVEV (reference sequence). The CDR3 runs 13 residues. V lost 11 bases, J lost 5 bases, and 19 bases lay in between.

The rearrangement links TRBV5-6 to TRBJ2-7; the match to TRBD1 covers 10 bases. CDR1 is SGHDT and CDR2 is YYEEEE in the germline V gene. Germline trimming cut 2 bases from V and 4 bases from J; bases unmatched to any gene: 6. The CDR3 length is 15 residues. DNA for the CDR3: TGTGCCAGCAGCTTCCTCGGGACAGGGGAGTACGAGCAGTACTTC. Protein product: CASSFLGTGEYEQYF. Filled out from reference TRBV5-6 and TRBJ2-7, the complete variable domain reads DAGVTQSPTHLIKTRGQQVTLRCSPKSGHDTVSWYQQALGQGPQFIFQYYEEEERQRGNFPDRFSGHQFPNYSSELNVNALLLGDSALYLCASSFLGTGEYEQYFGPGTRLTVT.

Comment on this clone: Other DNA sequences in this sample translate to the same CDR3. The chain carries TRBV7-9 and TRBJ1-1; TRBD1 is a possible D gene (6 bases). Trimming cost V 4 bases and J 5 bases, with 11 bases left between them. This CDR3 spans 13 amino acids. Germline values: CDR1 SEHNR, CDR2 FQNEAQ (reference sequence). The CDR3: CASSSTGYTEAFF. CDR3 nucleotide sequence: TGTGCCAGCAGCTCCACAGGGTATACTGAAGCTTTCTTT.

This chain joins TRBV27 and TRBJ2-5, with TRBD2 matching over 7 bases. The germline gives CDR1 MNHEY, CDR2 SMNVEV (reference sequence). V lost 9 bases to trimming and J lost 5 bases; unmatched junction nucleotides: 6. The CDR3 runs 12 residues. The CDR3 sequence is CASGQGGETQYF. DNA for the CDR3: TGTGCCAGTGGGCAGGGAGGGGAGACCCAGTACTTC.

The V call is TRBV11-1, the J call TRBJ2-7; TRBD2 agrees at 14 bases. The trim removed 5 bases at V and 6 bases at J, leaving 6 bases unmatched. The germline gives CDR1 SGHAT, CDR2 FQDESV (reference sequence). The CDR3 is 15 amino acids. The CDR3 loop is CASSTTSGRALEQYF. The CDR3 bases are TGTGCCAGCAGCACGACTAGCGGGAGGGCCCTCGAGCAGTACTTC.